Listed here are 21 T cell receptor beta chains from one sample, sequenced in a study of early T cells in non-severe SARS-CoV-2 infection. TCRdb fed the 5' RACE reads into MiXCR, producing one record per CDR3 protein. This sample yields over 60,000 distinct CDR3 sequences, of which 11% are seen a single time; about 2.8% belongs to the top ten. The sample in question was whole blood, obtained at baseline. These receptors all stem from an adult who was a healthcare worker with PCR-confirmed SARS-CoV-2 infection or an uninfected control (not recorded which).

This clonotype was found a few times. This chain uses TRBV4-3 with TRBJ2-1; D unclear. The germline V gene encodes CDR1 LGHNA and CDR2 YSLEER. The CDR3 is made up of 17 amino acids. V dropped 0 bases and J dropped 0 bases, with 12 bases sitting between them. Here the CDR3 DNA reads TGCGCCAGCAGCCAAGACGGTGGCGGAAGCTCCTACAATGAGCAGTTCTTC. Residues: CASSQDGGGSSYNEQFF.

A few counts support this clonotype. V is TRBV6-6 and J is TRBJ2-7; tentative D call: TRBD1 (8 bases). The CDR3 covers 13 residues. Germline CDR1 reads MNHNY; CDR2 reads SVGAGI (reference sequence). Between the trimmed V and J ends, which lost 8 bases and 6 bases, there was a span of 17 bases. The CDR3 bases are TGTGCCAGCTTAGGACAGGGCGGGGGCGAGCAGTACTTC. Residues: CASLGQGGGEQYF.

CDR3 coding DNA: TGTGCCAGCAGCCTAGTTGGCCACGAGCAGTACTTC. This sequence encodes CASSLVGHEQYF. The chain uses TRBV7-8 and TRBJ2-7; D gene uncertain. Trimming took 5 bases from V and 5 from J, leaving 10 bases between them. Germline V lookup: CDR1 SGHVS, CDR2 FQNEAQ. The CDR3 length is 12 residues.

This clonotype was observed a handful of times. V usage is TRBV21-1 and J usage is TRBJ2-6. TRBV21-1 is a recognized pseudogene. This CDR3 comprises 17 residues. The CDR3 protein is CASSKEPRYSGANVLTF. The CDR3 DNA follows: TGTGCCAGCAGCAAAGAACCTAGGTACTCTGGGGCCAACGTCCTGACTTTC.

In its sample, this clonotype was seen a few times. This chain connects TRBV14 to TRBJ2-5, with 7 bases aligning to TRBD2. Trimming at V came to 4 bases and at J to 4 bases, leaving 6 bases not matched to a gene. Per germline, CDR1 SGHDN and CDR2 FVKESK. This CDR3 contains 14 residues. The CDR3 region has the DNA TGTGCCAGCAGCCGTCTTCGCGGGGGAGAGACCCAGTACTTC. This encodes CASSRLRGGETQYF.

This clonotype came up many times. The chain combines TRBV21-1 with TRBJ1-1. TRBV21-1 counts as a pseudogene. The CDR3 runs 10 residues. The CDR3 reads CASGNTEAFF. CDR3 DNA: TGTGCCAGCGGGAACACTGAAGCTTTCTTT.

This clonotype was recorded many times. V usage is TRBV7-6 and J usage is TRBJ2-2; possible D gene TRBD1, 6 bases. The V and J ends lost 5 bases and 2 bases respectively, with 15 bases between them. Germline-derived CDR1 and CDR2 are SGHVS and FNYEAQ. CDR3 size: 16 residues. The CDR3 here is CASSRVQGTNTGELFF. The CDR3, as DNA: TGTGCCAGCAGCCGCGTACAGGGTACAAACACCGGGGAGCTGTTTTTT.

This chain links TRBV20-1 with TRBJ2-4, with D hard to call. Germline-derived CDR1 and CDR2 are DFQATT and SNEGSKA (reference sequence). V lost 3 bases, J lost 0 bases, and 9 bases lay in between. The CDR3 runs 14 residues. Here the CDR3 reads CSASPVIAKNIQYF. CDR3 nucleotides: TGCAGTGCTAGTCCCGTAATAGCCAAAAACATTCAGTACTTC.

The chain recombines TRBV11-2 with TRBJ2-1, with 11 bases that match TRBD2. The CDR3 has 16 amino acids. Unmatched junction bases numbered 9, after V lost 3 bases and J lost 8 bases. CDR1 is SGHAT and CDR2 is FQNNGV in the germline V gene. The CDR3 loop is CASSFGGTSGIYEQFF. The CDR3 DNA reads as TGTGCCAGCAGCTTTGGAGGGACTAGCGGTATATATGAGCAGTTCTTC.

This clonotype was detected a few times. This chain joins TRBV3-1 and TRBJ1-3; D remains unclear. The CDR3 covers 15 residues. V lost 0 bases and J lost 7, with 13 bases in between. Germline V gene data show CDR1 as LGHDT and CDR2 as YNNKEL (reference sequence). The CDR3 DNA reads TGTGCCAGCAGCCAAGATAGGTTGATGGGGAACACCATATATTTT. Translating gives CASSQDRLMGNTIYF.

The rearrangement links TRBV18 to TRBJ1-3; D remains unclear. The CDR3 contains 16 residues. The V gene's germline CDR1 is KGHSH and CDR2 LQKENI. Trimming left V 3 bases short and J 0 bases short, with 12 bases between. The CDR3: CASSPQHASSGNTIYF. The CDR3 DNA reads as TGTGCCAGCTCACCGCAGCACGCCAGCTCTGGAAACACCATATATTTT.

V and J are TRBV10-2 and TRBJ2-3; 10 bases align to TRBD2. Germline V gene data show CDR1 as WSHSY and CDR2 as SAAADI. The CDR3 is 17 residues long. The V and J ends lost 7 bases and 6 bases, in that order; junction bases with no gene match: 16. The CDR3 DNA sequence: TGCGCCAGCACTCCGTACCCGCTAGCGGGGGTTGAGGATACGCAGTATTTT. It specifies CASTPYPLAGVEDTQYF.

This clonotype occurred a few times. The rearrangement joins TRBV27 to TRBJ1-2; 8 positions match TRBD1. The germline V gene encodes CDR1 MNHEY and CDR2 SMNVEV (reference sequence). Trimming removed 5 bases from V and 4 bases from J; junction bases left unmatched: 9. The CDR3 covers 15 residues. The chain's CDR3 is CASSGMTGEGYGYTF. In DNA, the CDR3 is TGTGCCAGCAGTGGGATGACAGGGGAGGGCTATGGCTACACCTTC.

This clonotype came up many times. The genes are TRBV6-5 and TRBJ1-2, with a possible D match to TRBD1 (5 bases). Germline values: CDR1 MNHEY, CDR2 SVGAGI. V lost 4 bases and J 7 bases, leaving 16 bases between the germline ends. The CDR3 is 14 residues long. CDR3 sequence reads: CASSSQGGSSGYTF. CDR3 coding DNA: TGTGCCAGCAGTTCGCAGGGAGGGTCGAGTGGCTACACCTTC.

In regard to this clonotype: Being one base from a much bigger clone, this may be a read error. The gene calls are TRBV7-9 and TRBJ2-7, with 7 bases lining up with TRBD1. This CDR3 region has 14 residues. Germline values: CDR1 SEHNR, CDR2 FQNEAQ (reference sequence). CDR3 loop: CVSSDNRDSYEQYF. DNA for the CDR3: TGTGTCAGCAGCGATAACCGGGACAGTTACGAGCAGTACTTC. Full variable domain (outside the CDR3, taken from reference TRBV7-9 and TRBJ2-7): DTGVSQNPRHKITKRGQNVTFRCDPISEHNRLYWYRQTLGQGPEFLTYFQNEAQLEKSRLLSDRFSAERPKGSFSTLEIQRTEQGDSAMYLCVSSDNRDSYEQYFGPGTRLTVT.

The V call is TRBV11-2, the J call TRBJ2-7; D is undetermined. This CDR3 contains 13 residues. V dropped 1 base and J dropped 3 bases, with 7 bases sitting between them. The germline V gene has CDR1 SGHAT and CDR2 FQNNGV. The CDR3 loop is CASSLGQIYEQYF. In DNA, the CDR3 is TGTGCCAGCAGCTTAGGGCAGATCTACGAGCAGTACTTC. The whole variable domain, remainder taken from reference TRBV11-2 and TRBJ2-7, is EAGVAQSPRYKIIEKRQSVAFWCNPISGHATLYWYQQILGQGPKLLIQFQNNGVVDDSQLPKDRFSAERLKGVDSTLKIQPAKLEDSAVYLCASSLGQIYEQYFGPGTRLTVT.

This clonotype was recorded only once. In nucleotides, the CDR3 is TGTGCCAGCAGCACCGCCCCGATCCTCACAGATACGCAGTATTTT. This sequence encodes CASSTAPILTDTQYF. The chain is built from TRBV3-1 and TRBJ2-3; D is unclear. The CDR3 runs to 15 residues. V lost 5 bases, J lost 2 bases, and 14 bases lay in between. Germline lookup yields CDR1 LGHDT and CDR2 YNNKEL (reference sequence).

V gene TRBV5-8 combines with J gene TRBJ2-7, with 7 bases identical to TRBD1. Germline trimming cut 3 bases from V and 7 bases from J; bases unmatched to any gene: 16. This CDR3 contains 16 residues. Germline V gives CDR1 SGHTS, CDR2 YDEGEE. CDR3 bases: TGTGCCAGCAGCTCCCGAAGTTGGGGACAGATATTGGAGCAGTACTTC. This encodes CASSSRSWGQILEQYF.

This clonotype was seen only a few times. The V gene is TRBV19, the J gene TRBJ2-3, with 9 bases lining up with TRBD1. The ends lost 4 bases at V and 3 bases at J; junction bases unmatched: 8. This CDR3 region has 16 residues. Germline CDR1 reads LNHDA; CDR2 reads SQIVND (reference sequence). The CDR3 is CASSRTGTGRTDTQYF. CDR3 sequence (DNA): TGTGCCAGTAGTAGGACCGGGACAGGGAGGACAGATACGCAGTATTTT.

This clonotype was seen only a few times. The chain has TRBV30 and TRBJ2-2; D is ambiguous. The CDR3 runs to 18 residues. With 5 bases removed from V and 6 bases from J, the gap between germline ends came to 28 bases. Germline CDR1 and CDR2: GTSNPN and SVGIG (reference sequence). This chain's CDR3 is CAWEILAPWKQTSGELFF. The CDR3 DNA is TGTGCCTGGGAAATCTTGGCCCCCTGGAAGCAGACCTCCGGGGAGCTGTTTTTT.

The V call is TRBV20-1, the J call TRBJ2-1, with TRBD2 matching 12 bases. Germline CDR1 DFQATT, CDR2 SNEGSKA (reference sequence). CDR3 length equals 18 residues. The V and J ends lost 0 bases and 6 bases, in that order; junction bases with no gene match: 12. In DNA form, the CDR3 reads TGCAGTGCTAGAGACCCCCTGACCGGGACTAGCGGGTTCAATGAGCAGTTCTTC. The encoded protein is CSARDPLTGTSGFNEQFF.